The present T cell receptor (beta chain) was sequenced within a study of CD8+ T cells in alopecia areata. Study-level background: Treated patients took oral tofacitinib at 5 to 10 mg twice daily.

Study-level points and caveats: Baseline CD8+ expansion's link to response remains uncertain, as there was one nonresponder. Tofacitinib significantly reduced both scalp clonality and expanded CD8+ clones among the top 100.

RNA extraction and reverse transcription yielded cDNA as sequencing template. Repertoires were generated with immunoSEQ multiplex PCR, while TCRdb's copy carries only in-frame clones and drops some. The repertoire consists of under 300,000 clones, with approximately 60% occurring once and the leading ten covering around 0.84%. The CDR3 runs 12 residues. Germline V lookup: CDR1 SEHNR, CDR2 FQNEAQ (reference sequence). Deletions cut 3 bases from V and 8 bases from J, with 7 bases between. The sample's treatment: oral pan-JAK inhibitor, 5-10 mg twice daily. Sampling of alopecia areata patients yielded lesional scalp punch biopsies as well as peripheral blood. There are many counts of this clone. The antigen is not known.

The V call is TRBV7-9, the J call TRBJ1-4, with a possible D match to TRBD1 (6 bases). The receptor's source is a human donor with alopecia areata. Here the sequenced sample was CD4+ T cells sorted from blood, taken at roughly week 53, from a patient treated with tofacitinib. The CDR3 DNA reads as TGTGCCAGCAGCTTGCAGGGGGAAAAACTGTTTTTT. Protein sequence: CASSLQGEKLFF.